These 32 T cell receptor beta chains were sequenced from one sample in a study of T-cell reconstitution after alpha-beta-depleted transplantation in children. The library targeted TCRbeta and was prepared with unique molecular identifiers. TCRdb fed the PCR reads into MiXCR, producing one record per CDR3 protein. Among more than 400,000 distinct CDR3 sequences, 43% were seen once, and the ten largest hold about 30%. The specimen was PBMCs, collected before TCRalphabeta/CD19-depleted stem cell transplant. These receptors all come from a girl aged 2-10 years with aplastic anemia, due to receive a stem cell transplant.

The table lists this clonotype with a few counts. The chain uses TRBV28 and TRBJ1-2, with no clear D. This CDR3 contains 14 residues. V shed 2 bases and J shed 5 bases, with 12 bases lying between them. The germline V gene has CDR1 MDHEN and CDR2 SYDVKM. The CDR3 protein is CASSLSPNSYGYTF. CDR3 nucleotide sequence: TGTGCCAGCAGTTTAAGCCCGAATAGTTATGGCTACACCTTC.

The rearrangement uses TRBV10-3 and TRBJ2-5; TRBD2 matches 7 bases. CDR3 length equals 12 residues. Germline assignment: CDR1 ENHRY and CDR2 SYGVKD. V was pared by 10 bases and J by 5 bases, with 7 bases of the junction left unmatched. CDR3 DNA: TGTGCCACACTTGGGCGGGGGGAGACCCAGTACTTC. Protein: CATLGRGETQYF.

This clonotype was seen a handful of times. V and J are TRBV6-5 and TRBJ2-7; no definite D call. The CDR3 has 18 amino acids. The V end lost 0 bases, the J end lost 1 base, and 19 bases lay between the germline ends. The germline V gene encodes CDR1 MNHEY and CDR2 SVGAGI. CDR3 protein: CASSYSRLAPGPSYEQYF. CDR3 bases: TGTGCCAGCAGTTACTCGAGGCTCGCGCCTGGCCCTTCCTACGAGCAGTACTTC.

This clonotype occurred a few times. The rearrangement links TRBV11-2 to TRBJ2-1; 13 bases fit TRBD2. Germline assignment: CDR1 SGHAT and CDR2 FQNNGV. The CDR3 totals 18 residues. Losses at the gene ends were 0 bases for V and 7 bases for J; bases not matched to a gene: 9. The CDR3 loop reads CASSLDQGLAGMQNEQFF. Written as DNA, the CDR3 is TGTGCCAGCAGCTTAGATCAGGGACTAGCGGGAATGCAAAATGAGCAGTTCTTC.

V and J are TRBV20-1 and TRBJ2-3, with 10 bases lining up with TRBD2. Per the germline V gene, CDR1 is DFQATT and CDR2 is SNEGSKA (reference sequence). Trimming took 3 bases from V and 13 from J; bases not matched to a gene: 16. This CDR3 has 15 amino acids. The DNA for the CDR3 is TGCAGTGCTAGGACCCATCTAGTAGCGGGGGGCCCTGAGTATTTT. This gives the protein CSARTHLVAGGPEYF.

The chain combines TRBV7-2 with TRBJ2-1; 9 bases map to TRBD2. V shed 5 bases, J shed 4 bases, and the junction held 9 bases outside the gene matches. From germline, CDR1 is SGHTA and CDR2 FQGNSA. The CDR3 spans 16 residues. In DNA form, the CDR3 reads TGTGCCAGCAGCCTCTGGGGGACTAGCAGATACAATGAGCAGTTCTTC. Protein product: CASSLWGTSRYNEQFF.

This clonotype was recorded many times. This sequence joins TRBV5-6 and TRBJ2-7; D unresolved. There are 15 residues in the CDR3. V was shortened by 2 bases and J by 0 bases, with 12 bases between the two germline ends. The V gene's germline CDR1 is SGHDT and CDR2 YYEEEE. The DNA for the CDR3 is TGTGCCAGCAGCTTACGGCTCCCAAGCTCCTACGAGCAGTACTTC. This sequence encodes CASSLRLPSSYEQYF.

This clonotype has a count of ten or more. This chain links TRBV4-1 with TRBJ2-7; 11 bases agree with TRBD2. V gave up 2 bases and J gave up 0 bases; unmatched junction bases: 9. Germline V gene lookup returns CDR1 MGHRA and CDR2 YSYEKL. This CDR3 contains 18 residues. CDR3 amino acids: CASSQPGTSGFSSYEQYF. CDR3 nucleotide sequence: TGCGCCAGCAGCCAACCCGGGACTAGCGGTTTTAGCTCCTACGAGCAGTACTTC.

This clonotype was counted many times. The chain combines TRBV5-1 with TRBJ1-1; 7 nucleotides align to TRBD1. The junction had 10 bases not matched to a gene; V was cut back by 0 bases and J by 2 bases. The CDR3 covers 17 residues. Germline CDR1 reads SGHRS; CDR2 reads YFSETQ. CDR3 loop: CASSLGLLRGPNTEAFF. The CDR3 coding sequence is TGCGCCAGCAGCTTGGGACTACTTAGGGGGCCTAACACTGAAGCTTTCTTT.

CDR3 region: CASSPWDREAGELFF. The CDR3 region has the DNA TGTGCCAGCTCACCATGGGACAGGGAAGCCGGGGAGCTGTTTTTT. The rearrangement joins TRBV18 to TRBJ2-2, with 9 bases matching TRBD1. Germline V gene lookup returns CDR1 KGHSH and CDR2 LQKENI. The CDR3 runs 15 residues. With 2 bases clipped from V and 6 bases from J, the junction kept 4 bases outside the gene matches. The full variable domain, rest sourced from reference TRBV18 and TRBJ2-2, is NAGVMQNPRHLVRRRGQEARLRCSPMKGHSHVYWYRQLPEEGLKFMVYLQKENIIDESGMPKERFSAEFPKEGPSILRIQQVVRGDSAAYFCASSPWDREAGELFFGEGSRLTVL.

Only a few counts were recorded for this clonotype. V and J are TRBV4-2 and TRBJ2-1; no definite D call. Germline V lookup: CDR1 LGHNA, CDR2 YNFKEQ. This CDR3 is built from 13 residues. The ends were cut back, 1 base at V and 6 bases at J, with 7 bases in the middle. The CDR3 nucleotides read TGTGCCAGCAGCCAAGCCCAGTTCAATGAGCAGTTCTTC. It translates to CASSQAQFNEQFF.

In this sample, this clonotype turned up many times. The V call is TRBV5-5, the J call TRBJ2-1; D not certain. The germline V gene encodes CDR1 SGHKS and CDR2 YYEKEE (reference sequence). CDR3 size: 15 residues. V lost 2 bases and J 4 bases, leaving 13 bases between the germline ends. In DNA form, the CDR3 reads TGTGCCAGCAGCTTTACTTTTGGGTCTTACAATGAGCAGTTCTTC. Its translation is CASSFTFGSYNEQFF. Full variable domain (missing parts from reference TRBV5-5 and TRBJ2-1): DAGVTQSPTHLIKTRGQQVTLRCSPISGHKSVSWYQQVLGQGPQFIFQYYEKEERGRGNFPDRFSARQFPNYSSELNVNALLLGDSALYLCASSFTFGSYNEQFFGPGTRLTVL.

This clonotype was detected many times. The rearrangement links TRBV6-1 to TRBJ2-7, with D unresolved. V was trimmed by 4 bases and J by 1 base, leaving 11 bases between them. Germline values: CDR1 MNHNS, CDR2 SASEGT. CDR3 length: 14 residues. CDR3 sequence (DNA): TGTGCCAGCAGTGCTCAGCGTCTATCCTACGAGCAGTACTTC. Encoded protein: CASSAQRLSYEQYF.

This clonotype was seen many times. DNA of the CDR3: TGCGCCAGCAGTCTTGCGGGAGGGGGGGACCAGCATTTT. This gives the protein CASSLAGGGDQHF. This chain uses TRBV10-2 with TRBJ1-5, with TRBD1 as a possible D gene (6 bases). CDR3 length: 13 residues. Germline V lookup: CDR1 WSHSY, CDR2 SAAADI. The germline V and J ends were trimmed by 5 bases and 12 bases, with 17 bases remaining between them.

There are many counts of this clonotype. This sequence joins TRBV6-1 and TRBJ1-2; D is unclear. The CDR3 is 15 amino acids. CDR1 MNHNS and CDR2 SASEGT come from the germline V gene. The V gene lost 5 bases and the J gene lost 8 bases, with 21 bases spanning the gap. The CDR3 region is CASSLPPGQTVGYTF. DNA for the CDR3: TGTGCCAGCAGTCTTCCTCCGGGCCAGACTGTCGGCTACACCTTC.

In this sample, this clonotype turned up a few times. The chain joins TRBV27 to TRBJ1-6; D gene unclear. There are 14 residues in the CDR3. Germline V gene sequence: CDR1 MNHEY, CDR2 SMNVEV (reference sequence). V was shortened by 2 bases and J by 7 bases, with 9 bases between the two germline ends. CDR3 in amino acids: CASSLITENSPLHF. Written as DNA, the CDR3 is TGTGCCAGCAGTTTAATAACGGAAAATTCACCCCTCCACTTT.

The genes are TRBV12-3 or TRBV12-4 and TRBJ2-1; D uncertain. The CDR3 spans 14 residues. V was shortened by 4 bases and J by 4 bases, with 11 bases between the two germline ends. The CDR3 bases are TGTGCCAGCAGTTCAGAGGAAGGATACAATGAGCAGTTCTTC. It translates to CASSSEEGYNEQFF.

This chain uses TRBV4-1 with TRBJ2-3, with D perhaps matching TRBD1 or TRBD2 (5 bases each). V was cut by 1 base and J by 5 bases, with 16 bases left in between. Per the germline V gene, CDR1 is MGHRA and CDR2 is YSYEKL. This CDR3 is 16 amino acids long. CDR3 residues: CASSQVVGGGVDTQYF. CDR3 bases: TGCGCCAGCAGCCAAGTGGTTGGGGGTGGGGTAGATACGCAGTATTTT.

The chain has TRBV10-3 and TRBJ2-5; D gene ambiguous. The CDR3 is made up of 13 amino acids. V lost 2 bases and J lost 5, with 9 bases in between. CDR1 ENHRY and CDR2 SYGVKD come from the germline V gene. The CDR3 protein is CAISELMEETQYF. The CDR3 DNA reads TGTGCCATCAGTGAGCTAATGGAGGAGACCCAGTACTTC.

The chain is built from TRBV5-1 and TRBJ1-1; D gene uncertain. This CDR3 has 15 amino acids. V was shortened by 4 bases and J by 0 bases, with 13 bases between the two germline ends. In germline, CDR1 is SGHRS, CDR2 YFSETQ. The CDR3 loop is CASSVGDFMNTEAFF. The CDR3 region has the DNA TGCGCCAGCAGCGTCGGGGATTTCATGAACACTGAAGCTTTCTTT.

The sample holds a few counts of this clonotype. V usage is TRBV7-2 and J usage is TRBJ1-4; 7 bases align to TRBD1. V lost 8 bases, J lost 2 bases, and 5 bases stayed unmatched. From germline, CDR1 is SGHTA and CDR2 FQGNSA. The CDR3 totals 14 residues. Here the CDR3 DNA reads TGTGCCAGCGGACCGACAGGGACTAATGAAAAACTGTTTTTT. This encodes CASGPTGTNEKLFF.

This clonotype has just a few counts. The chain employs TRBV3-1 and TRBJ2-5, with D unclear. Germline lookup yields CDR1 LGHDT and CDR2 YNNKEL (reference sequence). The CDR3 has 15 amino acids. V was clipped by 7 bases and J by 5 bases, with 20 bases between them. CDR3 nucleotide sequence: TGTGCCAGCACCCGGCGGACCGCATTGGAGGAGACCCAGTACTTC. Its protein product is CASTRRTALEETQYF.

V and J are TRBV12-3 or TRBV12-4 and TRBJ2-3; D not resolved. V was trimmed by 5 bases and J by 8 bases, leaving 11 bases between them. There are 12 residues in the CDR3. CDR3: CASSPSPLTQYF. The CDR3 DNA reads TGTGCCAGCAGTCCGAGCCCCCTTACGCAGTATTTT.

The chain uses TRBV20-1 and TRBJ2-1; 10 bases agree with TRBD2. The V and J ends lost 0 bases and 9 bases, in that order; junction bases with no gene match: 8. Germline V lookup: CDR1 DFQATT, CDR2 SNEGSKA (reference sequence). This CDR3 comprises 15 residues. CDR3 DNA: TGCAGTGCTAGAGACTACGGGACTAGCGCGGTTGAGCAGTTCTTC. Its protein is CSARDYGTSAVEQFF.

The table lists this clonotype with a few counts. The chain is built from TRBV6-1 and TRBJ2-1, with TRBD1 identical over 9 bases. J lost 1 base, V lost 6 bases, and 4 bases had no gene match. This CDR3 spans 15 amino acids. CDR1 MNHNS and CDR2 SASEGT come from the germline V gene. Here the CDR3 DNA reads TGTGCCAGCAGCCGGGACAGGGTGTCCTACAATGAGCAGTTCTTC. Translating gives CASSRDRVSYNEQFF.

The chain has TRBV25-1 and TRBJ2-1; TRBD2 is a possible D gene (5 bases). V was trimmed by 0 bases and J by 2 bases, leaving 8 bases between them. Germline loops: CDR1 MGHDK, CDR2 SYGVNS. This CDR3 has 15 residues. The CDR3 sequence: CASSEYSRAYNEQFF. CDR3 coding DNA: TGTGCCAGCAGTGAATATTCGAGGGCCTACAATGAGCAGTTCTTC.

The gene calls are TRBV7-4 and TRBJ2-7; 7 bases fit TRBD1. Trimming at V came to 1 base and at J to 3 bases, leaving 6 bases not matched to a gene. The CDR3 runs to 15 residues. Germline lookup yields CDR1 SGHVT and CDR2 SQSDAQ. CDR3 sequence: CASSLVGQRCYEQYF. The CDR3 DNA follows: TGTGCCAGCAGCTTAGTGGGACAGAGATGCTACGAGCAGTACTTC.

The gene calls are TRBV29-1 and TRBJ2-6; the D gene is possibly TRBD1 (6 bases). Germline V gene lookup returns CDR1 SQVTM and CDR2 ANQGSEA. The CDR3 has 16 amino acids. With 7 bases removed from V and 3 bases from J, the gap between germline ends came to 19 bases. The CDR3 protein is CSASTGFASGANVLTF. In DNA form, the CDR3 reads TGCAGCGCTTCGACAGGTTTCGCTAGTGGGGCCAACGTCCTGACTTTC. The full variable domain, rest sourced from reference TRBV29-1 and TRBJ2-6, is SAVISQKPSRDICQRGTSLTIQCQVDSQVTMMFWYRQQPGQSLTLIATANQGSEATYESGFVIDKFPISRPNLTFSTLTVSNMSPEDSSIYLCSASTGFASGANVLTFGAGSRLTVL.

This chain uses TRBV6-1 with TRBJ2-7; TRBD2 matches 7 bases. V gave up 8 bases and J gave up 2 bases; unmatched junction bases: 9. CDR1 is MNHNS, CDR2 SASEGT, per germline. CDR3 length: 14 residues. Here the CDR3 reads CASGGGSRTYEQYF. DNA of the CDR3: TGTGCCAGCGGGGGGGGTTCGCGGACCTACGAGCAGTACTTC.

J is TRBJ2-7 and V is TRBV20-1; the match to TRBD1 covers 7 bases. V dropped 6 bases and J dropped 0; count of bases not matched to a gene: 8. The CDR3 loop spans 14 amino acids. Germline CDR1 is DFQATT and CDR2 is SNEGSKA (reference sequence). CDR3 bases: TGCAGTGCCGCGCGTGGGACAGCCTCCTACGAGCAGTACTTC. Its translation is CSAARGTASYEQYF.

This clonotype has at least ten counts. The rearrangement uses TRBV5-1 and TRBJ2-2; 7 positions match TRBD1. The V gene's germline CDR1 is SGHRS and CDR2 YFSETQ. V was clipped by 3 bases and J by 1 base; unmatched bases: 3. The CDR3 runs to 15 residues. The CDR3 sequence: CASSYGTENTGELFF. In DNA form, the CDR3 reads TGCGCCAGCAGCTACGGGACAGAGAACACCGGGGAGCTGTTTTTT.

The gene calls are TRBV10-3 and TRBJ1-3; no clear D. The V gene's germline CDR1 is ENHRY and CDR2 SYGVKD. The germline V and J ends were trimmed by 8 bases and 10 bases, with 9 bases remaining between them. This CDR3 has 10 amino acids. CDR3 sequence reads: CAIRGRTIYF. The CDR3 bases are TGTGCCATCCGAGGAAGGACCATATATTTT.